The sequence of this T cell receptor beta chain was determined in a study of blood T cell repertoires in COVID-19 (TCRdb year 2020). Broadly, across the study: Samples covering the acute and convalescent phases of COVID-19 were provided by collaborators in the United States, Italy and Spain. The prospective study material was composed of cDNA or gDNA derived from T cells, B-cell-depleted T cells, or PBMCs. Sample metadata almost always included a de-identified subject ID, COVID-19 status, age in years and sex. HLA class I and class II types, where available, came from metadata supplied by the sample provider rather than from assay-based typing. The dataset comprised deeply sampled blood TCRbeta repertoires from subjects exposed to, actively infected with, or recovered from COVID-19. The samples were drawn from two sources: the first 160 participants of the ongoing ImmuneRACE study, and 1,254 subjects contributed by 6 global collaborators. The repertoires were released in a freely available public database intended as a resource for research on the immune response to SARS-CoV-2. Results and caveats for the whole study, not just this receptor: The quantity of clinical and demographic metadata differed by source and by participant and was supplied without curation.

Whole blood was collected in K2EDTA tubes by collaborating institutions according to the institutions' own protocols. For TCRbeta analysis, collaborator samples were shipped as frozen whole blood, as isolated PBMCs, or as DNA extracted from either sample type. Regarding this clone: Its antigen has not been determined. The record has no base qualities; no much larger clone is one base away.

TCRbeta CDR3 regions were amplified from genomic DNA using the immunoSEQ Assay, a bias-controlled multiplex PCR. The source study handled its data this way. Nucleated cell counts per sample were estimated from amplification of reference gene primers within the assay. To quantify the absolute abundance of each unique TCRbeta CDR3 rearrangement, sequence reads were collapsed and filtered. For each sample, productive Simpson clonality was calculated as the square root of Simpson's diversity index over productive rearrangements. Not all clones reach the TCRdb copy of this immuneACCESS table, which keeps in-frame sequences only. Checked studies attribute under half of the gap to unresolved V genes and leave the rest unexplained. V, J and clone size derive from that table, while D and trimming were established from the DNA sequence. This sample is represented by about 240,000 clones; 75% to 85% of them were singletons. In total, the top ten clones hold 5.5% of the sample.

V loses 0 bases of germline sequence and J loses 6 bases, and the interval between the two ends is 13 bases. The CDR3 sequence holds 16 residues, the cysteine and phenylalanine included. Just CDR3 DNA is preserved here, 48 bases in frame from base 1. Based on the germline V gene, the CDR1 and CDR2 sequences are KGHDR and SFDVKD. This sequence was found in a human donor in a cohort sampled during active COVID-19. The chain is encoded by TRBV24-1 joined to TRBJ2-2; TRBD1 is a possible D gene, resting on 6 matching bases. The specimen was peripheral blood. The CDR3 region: CATSDLWGQAAGELFF. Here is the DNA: TGTGCCACCAGTGATTTGTGGGGGCAGGCGGCCGGGGAGCTGTTTTTT.